These 8 T cell receptor beta chains were all obtained from the same sample, sequenced in a study of Graves' ophthalmopathy and Graves' hyperthyroidism. RNA transcripts were the template, and TCR beta CDR3 regions were amplified from them. Second-round multiplex PCR came after first-round RT-PCR with HTBI primers. TCRdb reprocessed the multiplex PCR reads via MiXCR and lists one record per CDR3 protein. Of about 210,000 distinct CDR3 sequences listed, roughly 29% are singletons. Sample: peripheral blood. The receptors stem from a man aged 50 or older with Graves' ophthalmopathy.

The chain has TRBV20-1 and TRBJ2-5, with D perhaps TRBD1 (5 bases). The CDR3 has 14 residues. V lost 4 bases to trimming and J lost 1 base, with 13 bases between them. Germline CDR1 DFQATT, CDR2 SNEGSKA (reference sequence). The CDR3 reads CSATNRQSQETQYF. The CDR3 nucleotides read TGCAGTGCTACGAACAGGCAGAGCCAAGAGACCCAGTACTTC.

This clonotype has at least ten counts. The chain carries TRBV12-3 or TRBV12-4 and TRBJ2-5; D unclear. V shed 5 bases and J shed 4 bases, with 17 bases lying between them. This CDR3 contains 15 residues. The CDR3 is CASSLGGGVRETQYF. The CDR3 DNA follows: TGTGCCAGCAGTCTGGGTGGTGGGGTCCGAGAGACCCAGTACTTC.

J is TRBJ1-3 and V is TRBV6-1; possible D gene TRBD1, 6 bases. Germline CDR1 is MNHNS and CDR2 is SASEGT. This CDR3 comprises 15 residues. Trimming stripped 4 bases from V and 9 bases from J, with 19 bases between. CDR3 DNA sequence: TGTGCCAGCAGTGCTTCGAAGGGGGGCGAGAGCACCATATATTTT. Protein: CASSASKGGESTIYF.

This clonotype was counted many times. V gene TRBV6-2 or TRBV6-3 combines with J gene TRBJ1-1; possible D gene TRBD1, 6 bases. With 6 bases removed from V and 4 bases from J, the gap between germline ends came to 12 bases. CDR1 is MNHEY and CDR2 is SVGEGT in the germline V gene. This CDR3 is 13 amino acids long. The CDR3 here is CASSPRGSTEAFF. The CDR3 DNA reads TGTGCCAGCAGCCCCAGGGGAAGCACTGAAGCTTTCTTT.

This clonotype came up many times. J is TRBJ2-2 and V is TRBV12-3 or TRBV12-4, with 13 bases that match TRBD2. This CDR3 region has 18 residues. After removal of 4 bases from V and 0 bases from J, the junction contained 5 bases not matched to a gene. CDR3 in amino acids: CASSSPTSGGANTGELFF. As DNA, the CDR3 is TGTGCCAGCAGTTCCCCCACTAGCGGGGGGGCGAACACCGGGGAGCTGTTTTTT.

This clonotype has a count of ten or more. J is TRBJ2-7 and V is TRBV28; D may be TRBD1 or TRBD2 (5 bases each). The V gene lost 6 bases and the J gene lost 2 bases, with 11 bases spanning the gap. The CDR3 has 13 residues. The germline gives CDR1 MDHEN, CDR2 SYDVKM. CDR3 in amino acids: CASSPLGAYEQYF. The CDR3 DNA reads TGTGCCAGCAGCCCTCTGGGGGCCTACGAGCAGTACTTC.

This clonotype was counted at least ten times. This sequence joins TRBV3-1 and TRBJ2-2; the match to TRBD2 covers 11 bases. The germline V gene encodes CDR1 LGHDT and CDR2 YNNKEL (reference sequence). Trimming at V came to 0 bases and at J to 7 bases, leaving 16 bases not matched to a gene. This CDR3 is built from 20 residues. The CDR3 region has the DNA TGTGCCAGCAGCCAAGATATTGAGAGGAGTAGCGGGAGGGCTAGCGGGGAGCTGTTTTTT. The encoded protein is CASSQDIERSSGRASGELFF.

This clonotype was observed many times. The chain is built from TRBV3-1 and TRBJ2-5, with a weak D call TRBD2 (5 bases). Trimming took off 2 bases at V and 4 bases at J, with 5 bases between the two ends. The CDR3 is 12 residues long. CDR1 and CDR2 from the germline V gene are LGHDT and YNNKEL (reference sequence). The CDR3 DNA is TGTGCCAGCAGCCAACTAGCAGAGACCCAGTACTTC. This encodes CASSQLAETQYF.